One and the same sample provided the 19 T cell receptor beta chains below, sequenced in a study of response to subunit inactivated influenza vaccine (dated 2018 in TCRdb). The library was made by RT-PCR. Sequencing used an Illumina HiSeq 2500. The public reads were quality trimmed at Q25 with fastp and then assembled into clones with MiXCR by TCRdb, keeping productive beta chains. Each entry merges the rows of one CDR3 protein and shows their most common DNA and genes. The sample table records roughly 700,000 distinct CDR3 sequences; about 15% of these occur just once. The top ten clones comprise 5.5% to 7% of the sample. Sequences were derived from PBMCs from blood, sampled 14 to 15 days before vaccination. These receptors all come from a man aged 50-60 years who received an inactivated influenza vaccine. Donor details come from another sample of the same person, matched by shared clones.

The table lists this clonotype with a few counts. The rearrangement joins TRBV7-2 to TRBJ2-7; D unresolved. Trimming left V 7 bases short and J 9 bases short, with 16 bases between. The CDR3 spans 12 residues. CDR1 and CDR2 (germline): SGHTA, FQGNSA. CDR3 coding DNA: TGTGCCAGCACCCAAGACGGAAAGGGGCAGTACTTC. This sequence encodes CASTQDGKGQYF.

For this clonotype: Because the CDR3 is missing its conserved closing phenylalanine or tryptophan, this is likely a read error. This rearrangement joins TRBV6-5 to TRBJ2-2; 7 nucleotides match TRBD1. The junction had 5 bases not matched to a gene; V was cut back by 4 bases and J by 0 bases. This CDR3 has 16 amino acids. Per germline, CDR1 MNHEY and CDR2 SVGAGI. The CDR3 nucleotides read TGTGCCAGCAGTTTACGAGGACAGGCGAACACCGGGGAGCTGTTTCTT. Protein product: CASSLRGQANTGELFL.

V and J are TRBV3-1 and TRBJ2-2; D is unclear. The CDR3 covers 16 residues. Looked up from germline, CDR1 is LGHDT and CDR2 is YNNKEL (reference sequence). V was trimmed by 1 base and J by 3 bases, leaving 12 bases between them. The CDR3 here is CASSQVQHRDTGELFF. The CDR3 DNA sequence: TGTGCCAGCAGCCAAGTTCAACACAGAGACACCGGGGAGCTGTTTTTT.

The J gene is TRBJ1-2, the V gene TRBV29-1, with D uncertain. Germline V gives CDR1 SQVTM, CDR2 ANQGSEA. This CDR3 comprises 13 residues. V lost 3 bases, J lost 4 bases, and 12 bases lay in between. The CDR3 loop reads CSVDRAVSYGYTF. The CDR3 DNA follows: TGCAGCGTTGACCGCGCGGTTTCCTATGGCTACACCTTC.

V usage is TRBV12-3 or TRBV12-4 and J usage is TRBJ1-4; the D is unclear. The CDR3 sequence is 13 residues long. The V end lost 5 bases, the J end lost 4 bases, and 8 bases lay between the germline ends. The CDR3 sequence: CASSLSYNEKLFF. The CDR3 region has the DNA TGTGCCAGCAGTCTATCCTATAATGAAAAACTGTTTTTT.

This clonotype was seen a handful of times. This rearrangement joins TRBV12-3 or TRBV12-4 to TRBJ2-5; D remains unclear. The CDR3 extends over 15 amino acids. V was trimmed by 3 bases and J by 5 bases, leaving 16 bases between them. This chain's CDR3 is CASSLGSGPFETQYF. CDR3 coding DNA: TGTGCCAGCAGTTTGGGTAGTGGACCTTTTGAGACCCAGTACTTC.

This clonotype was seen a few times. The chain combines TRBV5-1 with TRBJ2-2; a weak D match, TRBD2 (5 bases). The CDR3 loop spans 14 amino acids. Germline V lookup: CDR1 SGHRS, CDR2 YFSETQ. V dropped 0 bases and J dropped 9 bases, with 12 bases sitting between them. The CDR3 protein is CASSLARESRELFF. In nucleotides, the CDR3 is TGCGCCAGCAGCTTGGCGAGGGAATCTAGGGAGCTGTTTTTT. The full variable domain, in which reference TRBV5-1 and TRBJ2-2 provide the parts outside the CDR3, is KAGVTQTPRYLIKTRGQQVTLSCSPISGHRSVSWYQQTPGQGLQFLFEYFSETQRNKGNFPGRFSGRQFSNSRSEMNVSTLELGDSALYLCASSLARESRELFFGEGSRLTVL.

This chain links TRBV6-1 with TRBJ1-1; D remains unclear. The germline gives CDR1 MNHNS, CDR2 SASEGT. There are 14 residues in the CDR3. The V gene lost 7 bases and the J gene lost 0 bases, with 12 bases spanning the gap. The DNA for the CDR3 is TGTGCCAGCACCTCTAGAGGCATGAACACTGAAGCTTTCTTT. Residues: CASTSRGMNTEAFF.

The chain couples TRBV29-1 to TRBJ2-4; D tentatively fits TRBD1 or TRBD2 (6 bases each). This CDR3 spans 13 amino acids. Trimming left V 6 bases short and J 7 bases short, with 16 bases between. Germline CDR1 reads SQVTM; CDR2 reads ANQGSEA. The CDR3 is CSVRKGGSNIQYF. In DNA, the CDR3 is TGCAGCGTCCGCAAAGGGGGGTCGAACATTCAGTACTTC.

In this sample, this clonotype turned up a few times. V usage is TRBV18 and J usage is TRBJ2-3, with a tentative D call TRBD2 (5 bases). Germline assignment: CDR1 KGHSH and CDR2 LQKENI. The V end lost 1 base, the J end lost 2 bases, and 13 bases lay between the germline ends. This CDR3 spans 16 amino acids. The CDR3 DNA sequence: TGTGCCAGCTCACCACAACTGGGAGTATCCACAGATACGCAGTATTTT. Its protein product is CASSPQLGVSTDTQYF. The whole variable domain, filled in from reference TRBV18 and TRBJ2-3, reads NAGVMQNPRHLVRRRGQEARLRCSPMKGHSHVYWYRQLPEEGLKFMVYLQKENIIDESGMPKERFSAEFPKEGPSILRIQQVVRGDSAAYFCASSPQLGVSTDTQYFGPGTRLTVL.

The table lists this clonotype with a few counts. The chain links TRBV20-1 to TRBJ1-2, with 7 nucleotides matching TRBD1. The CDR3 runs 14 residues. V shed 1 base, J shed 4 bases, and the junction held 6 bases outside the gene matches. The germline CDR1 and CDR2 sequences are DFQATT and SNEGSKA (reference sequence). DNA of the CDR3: TGCAGTGCTAGAGTCGACAGGGCGGCCTATGGCTACACCTTC. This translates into CSARVDRAAYGYTF.

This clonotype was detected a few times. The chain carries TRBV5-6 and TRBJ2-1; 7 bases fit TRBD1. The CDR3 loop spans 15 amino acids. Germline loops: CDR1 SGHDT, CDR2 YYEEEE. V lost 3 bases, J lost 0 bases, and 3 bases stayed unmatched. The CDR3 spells CASSYGTASYNEQFF. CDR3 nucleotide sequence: TGTGCCAGCAGCTACGGGACAGCCTCCTACAATGAGCAGTTCTTC.

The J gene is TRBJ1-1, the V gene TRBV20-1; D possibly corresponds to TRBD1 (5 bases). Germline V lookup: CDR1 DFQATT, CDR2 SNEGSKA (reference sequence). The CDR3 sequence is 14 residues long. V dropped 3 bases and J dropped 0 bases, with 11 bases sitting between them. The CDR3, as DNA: TGCAGTGCTAGGAAACAGGCAATGAACACTGAAGCTTTCTTT. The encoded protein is CSARKQAMNTEAFF.

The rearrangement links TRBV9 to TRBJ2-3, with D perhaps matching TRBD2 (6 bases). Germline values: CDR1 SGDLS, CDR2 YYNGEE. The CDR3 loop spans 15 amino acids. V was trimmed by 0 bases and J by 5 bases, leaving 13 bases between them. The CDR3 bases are TGTGCCAGCAGCGTAGCCGGGGGACTGATAGATACGCAGTATTTT. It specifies CASSVAGGLIDTQYF.

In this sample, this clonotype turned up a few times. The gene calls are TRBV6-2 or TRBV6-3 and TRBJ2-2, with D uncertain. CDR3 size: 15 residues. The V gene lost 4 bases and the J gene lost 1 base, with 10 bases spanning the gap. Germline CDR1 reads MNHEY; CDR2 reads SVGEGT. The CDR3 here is CASSFSAVNTGELFF. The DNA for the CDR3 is TGTGCCAGCAGTTTTTCGGCAGTGAACACCGGGGAGCTGTTTTTT.

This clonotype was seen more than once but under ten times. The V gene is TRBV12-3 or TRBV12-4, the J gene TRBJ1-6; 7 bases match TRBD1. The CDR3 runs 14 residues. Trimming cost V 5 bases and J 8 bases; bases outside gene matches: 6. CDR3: CASSNQGVYSPLHF. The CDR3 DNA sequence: TGTGCCAGCAGTAATCAGGGGGTTTATTCACCCCTCCACTTT.

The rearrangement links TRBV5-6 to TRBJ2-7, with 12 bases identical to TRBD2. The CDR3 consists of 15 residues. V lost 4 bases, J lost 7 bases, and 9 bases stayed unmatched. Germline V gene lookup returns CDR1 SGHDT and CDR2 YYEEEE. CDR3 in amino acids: CASSLRLAGAEEQYF. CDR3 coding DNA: TGTGCCAGCAGCCTCAGACTAGCGGGAGCTGAGGAGCAGTACTTC. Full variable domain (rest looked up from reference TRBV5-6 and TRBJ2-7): DAGVTQSPTHLIKTRGQQVTLRCSPKSGHDTVSWYQQALGQGPQFIFQYYEEEERQRGNFPDRFSGHQFPNYSSELNVNALLLGDSALYLCASSLRLAGAEEQYFGPGTRLTVT.

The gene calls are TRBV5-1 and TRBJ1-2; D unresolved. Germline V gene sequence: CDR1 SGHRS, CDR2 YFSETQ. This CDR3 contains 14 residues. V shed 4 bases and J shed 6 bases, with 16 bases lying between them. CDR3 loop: CASSLGGLMNGYTF. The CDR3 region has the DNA TGCGCCAGCAGCCTGGGTGGCTTGATGAATGGCTACACCTTC.

The CDR3 region is CAWLKGGAYNSPLHF. Written as DNA, the CDR3 is TGTGCCTGGCTAAAAGGGGGGGCCTATAATTCACCCCTCCACTTT. The chain has TRBV30 and TRBJ1-6; D perhaps matches TRBD1 (6 bases). V was trimmed by 5 bases and J by 2 bases, leaving 13 bases between them. The CDR3 is 15 residues long. Germline values: CDR1 GTSNPN, CDR2 SVGIG (reference sequence).